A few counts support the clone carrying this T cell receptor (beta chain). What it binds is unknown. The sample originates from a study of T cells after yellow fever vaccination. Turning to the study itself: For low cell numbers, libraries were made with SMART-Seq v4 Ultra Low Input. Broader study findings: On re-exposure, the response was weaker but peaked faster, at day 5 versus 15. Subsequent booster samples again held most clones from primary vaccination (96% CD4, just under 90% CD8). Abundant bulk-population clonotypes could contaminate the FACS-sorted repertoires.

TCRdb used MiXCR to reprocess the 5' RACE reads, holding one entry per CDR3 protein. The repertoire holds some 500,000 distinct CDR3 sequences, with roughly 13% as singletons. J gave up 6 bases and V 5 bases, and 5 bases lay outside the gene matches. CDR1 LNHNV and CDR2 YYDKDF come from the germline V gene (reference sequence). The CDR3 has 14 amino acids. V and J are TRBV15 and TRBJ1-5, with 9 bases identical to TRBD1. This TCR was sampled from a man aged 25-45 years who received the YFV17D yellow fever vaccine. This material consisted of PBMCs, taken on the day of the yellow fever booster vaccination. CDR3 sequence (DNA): TGTGCCACCAGCGGGACAGGGAGTCGTCAGCCCCAGCATTTT. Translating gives CATSGTGSRQPQHF.